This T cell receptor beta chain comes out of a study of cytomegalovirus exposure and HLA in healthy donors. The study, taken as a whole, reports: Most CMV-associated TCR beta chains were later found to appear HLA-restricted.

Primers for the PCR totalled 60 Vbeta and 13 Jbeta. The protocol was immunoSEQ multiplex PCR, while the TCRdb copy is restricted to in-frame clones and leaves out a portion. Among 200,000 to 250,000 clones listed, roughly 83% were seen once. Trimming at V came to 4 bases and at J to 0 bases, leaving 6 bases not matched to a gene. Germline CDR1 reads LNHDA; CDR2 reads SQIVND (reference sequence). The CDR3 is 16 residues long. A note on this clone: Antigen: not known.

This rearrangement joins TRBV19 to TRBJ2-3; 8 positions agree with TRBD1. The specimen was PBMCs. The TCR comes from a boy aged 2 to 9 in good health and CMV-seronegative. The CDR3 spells CASSTRTGISTDTQYF. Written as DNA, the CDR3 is TGTGCCAGTAGTACCCGGACAGGGATCAGCACAGATACGCAGTATTTT.